The 29 T cell receptor beta chains presented below share a single source sample, sequenced in a study of blood T cell repertoires in COVID-19 (dated by TCRdb to 2020 to 2022). Libraries were made using the immunoSEQ multiplex PCR assay. Imported from immuneACCESS, the table was reduced by TCRdb to in-frame sequences with V and J called. These copies leave out some clones; in studies compared against another copy, an unresolved V gene accounts for under half, and the cause of the remainder is not known. Counted in this sample were 120,000 or so clones; nearly 90% of them appeared once. The ten largest clones take up 4.5% to 5% of the sample. The sequenced material came from peripheral blood. The origin of the receptors is a human donor in a cohort sampled during active COVID-19.

The V call is TRBV28, the J call TRBJ2-1, with D possibly TRBD2 on 6 matching bases. The CDR3 has 21 amino acids. Trimming shortened V by 6 bases and J by 4 bases, and 34 bases separated the two germline ends. Germline-derived CDR1 and CDR2 are MDHEN and SYDVKM. The CDR3 protein is CASSPTGGIWCAWALYNEQFF. CDR3 DNA sequence: TGTGCCAGCAGCCCGACGGGCGGGATCTGGTGCGCATGGGCCTTATACAATGAGCAGTTCTTC.

The V and J genes are TRBV14 and TRBJ2-7; 10 nucleotides agree with TRBD1. The junction had 17 bases not matched to a gene; V was cut back by 3 bases and J by 3 bases. The CDR3 consists of 19 residues. Germline values: CDR1 SGHDN, CDR2 FVKESK. CDR3 DNA: TGTGCCAGCAGCCATCCGTTAACAGACAGGGGGCGATTAGGCTACGAGCAGTACTTC. This codes for CASSHPLTDRGRLGYEQYF.

The genes are TRBV19 and TRBJ2-1; the D gene is possibly TRBD2 (5 bases). CDR1 is LNHDA and CDR2 is SQIVND in the germline V gene (reference sequence). V shed 7 bases and J shed 1 base, with 17 bases lying between them. This CDR3 comprises 16 residues. Here the CDR3 reads CASTRGRGRSYNEQFF. The CDR3, as DNA: TGTGCCAGTACCAGAGGTCGGGGTAGGTCCTACAATGAGCAGTTCTTC.

J is TRBJ1-4 and V is TRBV21-1. TRBV21-1 is a recognized pseudogene. CDR3 length equals 15 residues. The CDR3 region is CASSKLAGAREKLFF. As DNA, the CDR3 is TGTGCCAGCAGCAAACTAGCGGGGGCTCGGGAAAAACTGTTTTTT.

The chain recombines TRBV7-8 with TRBJ2-7, with TRBD2 identical over 8 bases. CDR3 length: 12 residues. Germline values: CDR1 SGHVS, CDR2 FQNEAQ. V dropped 5 bases and J dropped 6; count of bases not matched to a gene: 3. The CDR3 reads CASSPGGREQYF. CDR3 bases: TGTGCCAGCAGCCCGGGGGGGCGCGAGCAGTACTTC.

The chain is built from TRBV5-4 and TRBJ1-4, with 10 bases fitting TRBD1. Looked up from germline, CDR1 is SGHNT and CDR2 is YYREEE (reference sequence). The V and J ends lost 4 bases and 1 base, in that order; junction bases with no gene match: 4. This CDR3 region has 16 residues. CDR3: CASSVRTGGTNEKLFF. In DNA form, the CDR3 reads TGTGCCAGCAGCGTCCGGACAGGGGGAACTAATGAAAAACTGTTTTTT.

The rearrangement joins TRBV21-1 to TRBJ2-7; the D segment call TRBD1 is taken from the table without a DNA check. TRBV21-1 is marked as a pseudogene. This CDR3 is built from 16 residues. The CDR3 protein is CASSLEQGARAYEQYF. The CDR3 DNA sequence: TGTGCCAGCAGCCTGGAACAGGGGGCGCGTGCCTACGAGCAGTACTTC.

This chain links TRBV27 with TRBJ1-1, with D possibly matching TRBD1 (5 bases). V lost 7 bases to trimming and J lost 5 bases, with 20 bases between them. CDR1 is MNHEY and CDR2 is SMNVEV in the germline V gene (reference sequence). The CDR3 length is 15 residues. The CDR3 reads CASTLRGGSGTEAFF. CDR3 in DNA: TGTGCCAGCACCCTCCGGGGGGGATCGGGGACTGAAGCTTTCTTT.

The gene calls are TRBV11-2 and TRBJ2-3; D perhaps matches TRBD1 (5 bases). CDR1 SGHAT and CDR2 FQNNGV come from the germline V gene. The CDR3 loop spans 19 amino acids. The V end lost 1 base, the J end lost 0 bases, and 20 bases lay between the germline ends. For the CDR3, the DNA is TGTGCCAGCAGCTTAGGGGGCTGGACCTTAAGTGCTAGCACAGATACGCAGTATTTT. Translation gives CASSLGGWTLSASTDTQYF.

The chain is built from TRBV19 and TRBJ1-4; D ambiguous. The CDR3 contains 15 residues. The germline V gene encodes CDR1 LNHDA and CDR2 SQIVND (reference sequence). Trimming pared 3 bases from V and 5 bases from J, leaving 13 bases between. The DNA of the CDR3 is TGTGCCAGTAGTATCGTTGGAGGGATGAATGAAAAACTGTTTTTT. It encodes CASSIVGGMNEKLFF.

The V call is TRBV28, the J call TRBJ1-5, with D maybe TRBD1 (6 bases). Germline CDR1 reads MDHEN; CDR2 reads SYDVKM. V lost 6 bases and J 7 bases, leaving 13 bases between the germline ends. The length of the CDR3 is 13 residues. The CDR3 DNA is TGTGCCAGCAGAGGGGGATTTGGGCAGCCCCAGCATTTT. Amino acids: CASRGGFGQPQHF.

CDR3 nucleotides: TGTGCCAGCAGCTTAGCGAGGTTGACTGCCAGCTCCTACAATGAGCAGTTCTTC. Amino acid sequence: CASSLARLTASSYNEQFF. The rearrangement links TRBV7-2 to TRBJ2-1; D remains unclear. V gave up 0 bases and J gave up 0 bases, with 15 bases separating them. This CDR3 comprises 18 residues. Germline-derived CDR1 and CDR2 are SGHTA and FQGNSA.

On this clone itself: Other DNA sequences within the sample encode an identical CDR3. The gene calls are TRBV6-5 and TRBJ1-2, with 9 bases identical to TRBD1. CDR1 is MNHEY and CDR2 is SVGAGI in the germline V gene. V was clipped by 0 bases and J by 2 bases; unmatched bases: 1. The CDR3 is 15 amino acids. CDR3 nucleotides: TGTGCCAGCAGTTACTCCGGGACAGGGAACTATGGCTACACCTTC. It codes for CASSYSGTGNYGYTF.

The CDR3 region has the DNA TGTGCCAGCAGTCCCGACAGCAACTATGGCTACACCTTC. This translates into CASSPDSNYGYTF. The chain joins TRBV28 to TRBJ1-2, with D possibly matching TRBD1 (5 bases). The CDR3 length is 13 residues. CDR1 is MDHEN and CDR2 is SYDVKM in the germline V gene. Trimming shortened V by 5 bases and J by 2 bases, and 9 bases separated the two germline ends.

A word on this clone: One end of the junction varies from germline; a read error may be responsible. V usage is TRBV9 and J usage is TRBJ1-1; D is undetermined. Germline CDR1 reads SGDLS; CDR2 reads YYNGEE. This CDR3 region has 12 residues. CDR3 nucleotide sequence: TGTGCCAGCAGCGTAGTCCGTGGGCTTAAAGTCTTT. Translation gives CASSVVRGLKVF.

This clone was detected only a few times. The chain carries TRBV3-1 (or the pseudogene TRBV3-2) and TRBJ1-5; no reliable D call. The CDR3 has 15 amino acids. Germline V gene sequence: CDR1 LGHDT, CDR2 YNNKEL (reference sequence). Trimming cost V 6 bases and J 3 bases, with 15 bases left between them. DNA for the CDR3: TGTGCCAGCAGTCCCGGGAACCGGTACAATCAGCCCCAGCATTTT. It yields the protein CASSPGNRYNQPQHF.

CDR3: CASRLQGRSTDTQYF. The DNA for the CDR3 is TGTGCCAGCAGGTTACAGGGGAGGAGCACAGATACGCAGTATTTT. The gene calls are TRBV6-5 and TRBJ2-3; D may be TRBD1 (7 bases). Germline CDR1 reads MNHEY; CDR2 reads SVGAGI. V lost 6 bases and J 0 bases, leaving 13 bases between the germline ends. This CDR3 contains 15 residues.

The sample holds a few counts of this clone. This chain joins TRBV15 and TRBJ2-2, with D possibly matching TRBD2 (6 bases). Germline V lookup: CDR1 LNHNV, CDR2 YYDKDF (reference sequence). This CDR3 region has 14 residues. The V gene lost 0 bases and the J gene lost 5 bases, with 7 bases spanning the gap. Here the CDR3 reads CATSRERGTGELFF. CDR3 in DNA: TGTGCCACCAGCAGAGAACGGGGGACCGGGGAGCTGTTTTTT.

The chain employs TRBV28 and TRBJ2-7; 11 bases line up with TRBD2. The CDR3 runs to 15 residues. V lost 4 bases, J lost 7 bases, and 9 bases stayed unmatched. CDR1 is MDHEN, CDR2 SYDVKM, per germline. The CDR3 DNA reads TGTGCCAGCAGTTACATGACTAGCGGGACTCCTGAGCAGTACTTC. Residues: CASSYMTSGTPEQYF.

V usage is TRBV5-6 and J usage is TRBJ2-7, with 8 bases that match TRBD1. The germline V gene encodes CDR1 SGHDT and CDR2 YYEEEE. The CDR3 spans 15 residues. The ends lost 4 bases at V and 2 bases at J; junction bases unmatched: 8. The CDR3: CASSQDRGATYEQYF. The CDR3 DNA is TGTGCCAGCAGCCAAGACAGGGGTGCGACCTACGAGCAGTACTTC.

The gene calls are TRBV12-3 or TRBV12-4 and TRBJ1-3; a possible D gene is TRBD1 (5 bases). The CDR3 spans 13 residues. Between the trimmed V and J ends, which lost 5 bases and 3 bases, there was a span of 8 bases. Here the CDR3 reads CASSRGGGNTIYF. CDR3 nucleotides: TGTGCCAGCAGTAGGGGAGGTGGAAACACCATATATTTT.

The J gene is TRBJ1-5, the V gene TRBV13; D not certain. The CDR3 has 13 amino acids. Trimming cost V 5 bases and J 4 bases, with 9 bases left between them. The germline gives CDR1 PRHDT, CDR2 FYEKMQ (reference sequence). CDR3 sequence (DNA): TGTGCCAGCAGCACCCGACTGAATCAGCCCCAGCATTTT. Translation gives CASSTRLNQPQHF.

This sequence joins TRBV5-1 and TRBJ1-1; 7 nucleotides align to TRBD1. Germline values: CDR1 SGHRS, CDR2 YFSETQ. The CDR3 loop spans 16 amino acids. The junction had 9 bases not matched to a gene; V was cut back by 4 bases and J by 0 bases. For the CDR3, the DNA is TGCGCCAGCAGCCCTCTGACAGGGCCCCTGAACACTGAAGCTTTCTTT. Amino acids: CASSPLTGPLNTEAFF.

The chain has TRBV10-3 and TRBJ1-4; 7 nucleotides agree with TRBD1. The germline gives CDR1 ENHRY, CDR2 SYGVKD. The CDR3 extends over 13 amino acids. The V gene end was trimmed by 10 bases and the J gene end by 8 bases; junction bases not matched to a gene: 10. CDR3: CASGRTGDEKLFF. The CDR3 DNA reads TGTGCCAGTGGACGGACAGGAGACGAAAAACTGTTTTTT.

The chain combines TRBV5-4 with TRBJ2-5; 9 bases line up with TRBD2. There are 16 residues in the CDR3. CDR1 SGHNT and CDR2 YYREEE come from the germline V gene (reference sequence). V shed 4 bases, J shed 7 bases, and the junction held 14 bases outside the gene matches. CDR3 protein: CASSPSAGGRGGTQYF. The CDR3 region has the DNA TGTGCCAGCAGCCCATCGGCGGGAGGGCGTGGCGGGACCCAGTACTTC. The whole variable domain, filled in from reference TRBV5-4 and TRBJ2-5, reads ETGVTQSPTHLIKTRGQQVTLRCSSQSGHNTVSWYQQALGQGPQFIFQYYREEENGRGNFPPRFSGLQFPNYSSELNVNALELDDSALYLCASSPSAGGRGGTQYFGPGTRLLVL.

The rearrangement links TRBV15 to TRBJ2-2; a weak D match, TRBD1 (5 bases). CDR3 size: 14 residues. Per germline, CDR1 LNHNV and CDR2 YYDKDF (reference sequence). With 3 bases removed from V and 2 bases from J, the gap between germline ends came to 7 bases. The chain's CDR3 is CATSRDTNTGELFF. The CDR3 coding sequence is TGTGCCACCAGCAGGGACACAAACACCGGGGAGCTGTTTTTT.

The chain joins TRBV29-1 to TRBJ2-5; 8 bases align to TRBD2. Germline CDR1 reads SQVTM; CDR2 reads ANQGSEA. The CDR3 is made up of 13 amino acids. Written as DNA, the CDR3 is TGCAGTAGCGGGACCCTGTACCAAGAGACCCAGTACTTC. Translating it yields CSSGTLYQETQYF.

This CDR3 is CASSDSAGGDQETQYF. The CDR3 DNA sequence: TGTGCCAGCAGTGACTCAGCAGGGGGAGACCAAGAGACCCAGTACTTC. V is TRBV6-4 and J is TRBJ2-5, with 7 bases fitting TRBD1. Germline lookup yields CDR1 MRHNA and CDR2 SNTAGT. Trimming removed 0 bases from V and 0 bases from J; junction bases left unmatched: 4. The CDR3 consists of 16 residues.

The sample holds one count of this clone. The DNA of the CDR3 is TGTGCCAGCACGGCAGACAGCTATGGCTACACCTTC. Translated: CASTADSYGYTF. The chain links TRBV12-3 or TRBV12-4 to TRBJ1-2; tentatively, D is TRBD1 (5 bases). V gave up 7 bases and J gave up 4 bases, with 10 bases separating them. The CDR3 length is 12 residues.